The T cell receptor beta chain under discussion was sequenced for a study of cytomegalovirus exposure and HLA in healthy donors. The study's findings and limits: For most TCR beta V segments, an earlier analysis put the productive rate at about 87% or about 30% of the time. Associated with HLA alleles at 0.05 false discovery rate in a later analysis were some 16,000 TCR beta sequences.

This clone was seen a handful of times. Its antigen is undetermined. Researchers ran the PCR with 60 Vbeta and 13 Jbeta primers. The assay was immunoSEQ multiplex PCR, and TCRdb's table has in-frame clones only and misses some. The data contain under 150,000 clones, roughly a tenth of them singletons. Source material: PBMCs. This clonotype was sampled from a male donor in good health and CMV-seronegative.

CDR3 DNA: TGTGCCAGCAGCTTAAGGACAGCCGGGAATACGCAGTATTTT. Translation gives CASSLRTAGNTQYF. The V call is TRBV5-4, the J call TRBJ2-3, with D maybe TRBD1 (6 bases). Germline assignment: CDR1 SGHNT and CDR2 YYREEE (reference sequence). The V end was cut by 2 bases, the J end by 7 bases, with 14 bases between. The CDR3 sequence is 14 residues long.